This T cell receptor (beta chain) was sequenced during a study of shared clonotypes between healthy human individuals. Study-wide results and caveats: Genetic and exposure-history diversity was limited by the few donors.

A single count supports this clone. Its specificity is unknown. Since a far larger clone is one base different, this is likely a read error. Additional DNA sequences in this sample encode the identical CDR3. Germline loops: CDR1 MDHEN, CDR2 SYDVKM. The CDR3 loop spans 15 amino acids. The repertoire was sequenced with immunoSEQ multiplex PCR; TCRdb's copy has only in-frame clones and lacks some. The data contain 470,000 or so clones, 65% to 85% of them seen just once; the ten biggest clones take up 12%. The receptor was derived from a woman aged 35 to 49 in good health. Some clones in this sample may be carry-over from other donors' samples. The sequenced sample consisted of PBMCs. V gene TRBV28 combines with J gene TRBJ1-4, with 7 bases that match TRBD1. The CDR3 nucleotides are TGTGCCAGCAGCCAACCGGGACAGACTAATGAGAAACTGTTTTTT. It yields the protein CASSQPGQTNEKLFF.